This paragraph reports one T cell receptor (beta chain). The sample is drawn from a study of blood T cell repertoires in COVID-19. About the research overall: PBMCs, B-cell-depleted T cells, or T cells provided the cDNA or gDNA that made up the material.

This CDR3 comprises 17 residues. Trimming cost V 0 bases and J 1 base; bases outside gene matches: 5. Germline-derived CDR1 and CDR2 are SGHRS and YFSETQ. Under the authors' procedure: Scientists estimated how many nucleated cells there were by amplifying reference gene primers. The data were produced by immunoSEQ multiplex PCR, yet TCRdb's version contains in-frame clones alone and is incomplete. The DNA was the basis for D and trimming; V, J and clone size are from that table. The data contain more than 90,000 clones, around 85% of them singletons. This TCR was sampled from a man aged 65-85 years who had recovered from COVID-19. The specimen sequenced was peripheral blood. V is TRBV5-1 and J is TRBJ2-5; 11 positions match TRBD2. CDR3 sequence reads: CASSLASGGTFQETQYF. The CDR3, as DNA: TGCGCCAGCAGCTTGGCTAGCGGGGGGACGTTCCAAGAGACCCAGTACTTC.